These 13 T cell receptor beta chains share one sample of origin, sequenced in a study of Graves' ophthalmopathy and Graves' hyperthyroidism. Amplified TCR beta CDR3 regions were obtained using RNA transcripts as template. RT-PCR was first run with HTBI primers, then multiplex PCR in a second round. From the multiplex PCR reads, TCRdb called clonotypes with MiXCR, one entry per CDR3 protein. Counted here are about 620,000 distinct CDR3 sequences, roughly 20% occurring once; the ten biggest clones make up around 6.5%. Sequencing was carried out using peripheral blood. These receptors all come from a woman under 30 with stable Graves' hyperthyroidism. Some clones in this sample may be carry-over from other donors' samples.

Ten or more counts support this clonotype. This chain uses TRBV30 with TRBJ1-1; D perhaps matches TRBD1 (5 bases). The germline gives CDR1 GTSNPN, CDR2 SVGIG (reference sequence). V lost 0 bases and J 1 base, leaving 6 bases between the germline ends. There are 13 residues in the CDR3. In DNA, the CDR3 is TGTGCCTGGAGTGTTAGGGGGAACACTGAAGCTTTCTTT. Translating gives CAWSVRGNTEAFF. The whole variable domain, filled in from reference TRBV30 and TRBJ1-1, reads SQTIHQWPATLVQPVGSPLSLECTVEGTSNPNLYWYRQAAGRGLQLLFYSVGIGQISSEVPQNLSASRPQDRQFILSSKKLLLSDSGFYLCAWSVRGNTEAFFGQGTRLTVV.

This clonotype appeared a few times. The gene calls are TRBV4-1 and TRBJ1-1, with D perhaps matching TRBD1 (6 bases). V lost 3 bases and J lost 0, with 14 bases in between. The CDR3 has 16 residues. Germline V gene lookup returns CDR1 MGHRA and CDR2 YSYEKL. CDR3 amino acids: CASSHLGGQLNTEAFF. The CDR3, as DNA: TGCGCCAGCAGCCACCTTGGGGGACAACTGAACACTGAAGCTTTCTTT.

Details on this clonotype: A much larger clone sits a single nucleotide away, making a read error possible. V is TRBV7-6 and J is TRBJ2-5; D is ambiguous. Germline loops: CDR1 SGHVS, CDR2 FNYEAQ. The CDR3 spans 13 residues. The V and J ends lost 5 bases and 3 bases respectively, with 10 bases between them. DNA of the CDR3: TGTGCCAGCAGCATCACAGCTAAAGAGACCCAGTACTTC. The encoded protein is CASSITAKETQYF.

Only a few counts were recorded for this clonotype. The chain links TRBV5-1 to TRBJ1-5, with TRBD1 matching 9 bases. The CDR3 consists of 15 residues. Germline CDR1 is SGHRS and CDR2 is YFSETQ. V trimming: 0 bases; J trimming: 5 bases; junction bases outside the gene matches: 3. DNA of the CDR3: TGCGCCAGCAGCTTGGCCGGGACAGGGTATCAGCCCCAGCATTTT. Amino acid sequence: CASSLAGTGYQPQHF.

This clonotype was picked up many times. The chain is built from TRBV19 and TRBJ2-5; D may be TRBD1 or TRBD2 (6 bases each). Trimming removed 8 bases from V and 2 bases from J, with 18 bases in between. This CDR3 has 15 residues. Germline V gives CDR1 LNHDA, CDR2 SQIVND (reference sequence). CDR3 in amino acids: CASEDPRRGQETQYF. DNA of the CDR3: TGTGCCAGTGAAGACCCTAGGAGGGGGCAAGAGACCCAGTACTTC.

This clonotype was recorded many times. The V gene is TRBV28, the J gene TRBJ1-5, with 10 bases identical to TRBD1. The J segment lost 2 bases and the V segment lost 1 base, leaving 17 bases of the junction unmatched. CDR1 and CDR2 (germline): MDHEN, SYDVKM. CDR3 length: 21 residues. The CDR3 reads CASSLLVTGGASMEGNQPQHF. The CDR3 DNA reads TGTGCCAGCAGTTTATTGGTGACAGGGGGCGCGTCGATGGAAGGCAATCAGCCCCAGCATTTT.

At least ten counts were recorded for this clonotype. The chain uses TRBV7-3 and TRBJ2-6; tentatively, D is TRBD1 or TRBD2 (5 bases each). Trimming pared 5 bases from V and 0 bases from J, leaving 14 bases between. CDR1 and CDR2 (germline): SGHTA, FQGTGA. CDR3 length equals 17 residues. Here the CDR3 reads CASSPPGRISGANVLTF. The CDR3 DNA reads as TGTGCCAGCAGCCCCCCGGGACGGATCTCTGGGGCCAACGTCCTGACTTTC.

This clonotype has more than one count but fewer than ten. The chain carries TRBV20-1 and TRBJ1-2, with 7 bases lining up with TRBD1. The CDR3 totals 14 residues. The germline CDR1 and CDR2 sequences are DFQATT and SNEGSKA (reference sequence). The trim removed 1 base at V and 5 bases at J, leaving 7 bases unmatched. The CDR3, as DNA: TGCAGTGCTAGAGGATTGCAGGGGGAGTATGGCTACACCTTC. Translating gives CSARGLQGEYGYTF.

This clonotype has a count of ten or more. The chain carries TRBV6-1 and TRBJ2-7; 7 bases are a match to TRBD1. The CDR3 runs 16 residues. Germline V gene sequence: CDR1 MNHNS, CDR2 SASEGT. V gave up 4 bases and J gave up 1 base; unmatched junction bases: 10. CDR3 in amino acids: CASSATPGQRSYEQYF. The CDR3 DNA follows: TGTGCCAGCAGTGCTACTCCGGGACAGAGATCCTACGAGCAGTACTTC.

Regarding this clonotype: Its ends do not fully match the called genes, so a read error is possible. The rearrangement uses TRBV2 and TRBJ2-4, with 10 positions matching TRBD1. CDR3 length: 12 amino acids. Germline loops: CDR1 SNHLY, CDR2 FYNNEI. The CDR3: CASRPPGQGPSF. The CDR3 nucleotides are TGTGCCAGCAGACCCCCGGGACAGGGGCCTTCCTTC.

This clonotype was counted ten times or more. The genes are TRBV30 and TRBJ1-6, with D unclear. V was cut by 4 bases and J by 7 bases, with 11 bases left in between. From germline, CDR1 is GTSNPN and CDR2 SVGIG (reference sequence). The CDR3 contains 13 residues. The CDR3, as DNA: TGTGCCTGGAATGGGGTTTTCAATTCACCCCTCCACTTT. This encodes CAWNGVFNSPLHF.

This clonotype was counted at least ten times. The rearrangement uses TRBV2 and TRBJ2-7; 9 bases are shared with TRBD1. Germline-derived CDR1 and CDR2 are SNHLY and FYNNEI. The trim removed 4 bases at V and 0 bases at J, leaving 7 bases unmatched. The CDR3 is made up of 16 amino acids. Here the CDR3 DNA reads TGTGCCAGCAGTGCTACAGGGGGCAGGAGCTCCTACGAGCAGTACTTC. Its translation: CASSATGGRSSYEQYF. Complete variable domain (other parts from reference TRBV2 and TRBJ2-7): EPEVTQTPSHQVTQMGQEVILRCVPISNHLYFYWYRQILGQKVEFLVSFYNNEISEKSEIFDDQFSVERPDGSNFTLKIRSTKLEDSAMYFCASSATGGRSSYEQYFGPGTRLTVT.

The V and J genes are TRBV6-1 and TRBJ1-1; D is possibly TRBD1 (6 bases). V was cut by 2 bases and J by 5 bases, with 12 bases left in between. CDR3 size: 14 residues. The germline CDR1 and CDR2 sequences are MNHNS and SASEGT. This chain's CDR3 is CASSERGIGTEAFF. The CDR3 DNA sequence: TGTGCCAGCAGTGAAAGGGGGATAGGGACTGAAGCTTTCTTT.